The 17 T cell receptor beta chains below were found in one sample sequenced in a study of T cell repertoires in cytomegalovirus infection. TCRdb recomputed calls from the reads with MiXCR, one row per CDR3 protein. The table records fewer than 200,000 distinct CDR3 sequences, roughly a fifth of them present only once. Specimen: PBMCs. These TCRs come from a human donor in good health (CMV status not recorded). Some clones in this sample may be carry-over from other donors' samples.

This clonotype has a handful of counts. V is TRBV6-2 or TRBV6-3 and J is TRBJ1-3; TRBD1 might be the D (5 bases). Germline loops: CDR1 MNHEY, CDR2 SVGEGT. The CDR3 is made up of 14 amino acids. Trimming took off 2 bases at V and 2 bases at J, with 7 bases between the two ends. CDR3 sequence: CASSYDSAGNTIYF. The CDR3 DNA is TGTGCCAGCAGTTACGACAGCGCTGGAAACACCATATATTTT.

In this sample, this clonotype turned up once. One end of the junction is discordant with germline, which a read error may explain. The gene calls are TRBV7-6 and TRBJ2-5; tentative D call: TRBD2 (6 bases). The CDR3 totals 14 residues. Germline V lookup: CDR1 SGHVS, CDR2 FNYEAQ. CDR3 residues: CASSFGGNQETQYF. CDR3 nucleotides: TGTGCTAGCAGCTTTGGGGGGAACCAAGAGACCCAGTACTTC.

This clonotype was recorded a few times. The V and J genes are TRBV20-1 and TRBJ2-5, with 10 nucleotides matching TRBD2. There are 15 residues in the CDR3. Per the germline V gene, CDR1 is DFQATT and CDR2 is SNEGSKA (reference sequence). V lost 4 bases and J lost 5; bases outside the gene matches: 10. This CDR3 is CSAKPSGRAMETQYF. The CDR3 coding sequence is TGCAGTGCTAAGCCCAGCGGGAGGGCCATGGAGACCCAGTACTTC.

This clonotype came up many times. The CDR3 region is CASSSPPGRPNTGELFF. As DNA, the CDR3 is TGTGCCAGCAGTTCTCCCCCGGGACGTCCGAACACCGGGGAGCTGTTTTTT. The rearrangement joins TRBV28 to TRBJ2-2; D tentatively fits TRBD1 or TRBD2 (5 bases each). The germline V gene has CDR1 MDHEN and CDR2 SYDVKM. There are 17 residues in the CDR3. V was trimmed by 4 bases and J by 0 bases, leaving 15 bases between them.

The chain is built from TRBV5-6 and TRBJ2-1, with TRBD2 as a possible D gene (6 bases). V was shortened by 1 base and J by 2 bases, with 10 bases between the two germline ends. The germline gives CDR1 SGHDT, CDR2 YYEEEE. The CDR3 extends over 15 amino acids. CDR3 sequence: CASSLWGDAYNEQFF. Written as DNA, the CDR3 is TGTGCCAGCAGCTTGTGGGGGGATGCCTACAATGAGCAGTTCTTC. Drawing the rest from reference TRBV5-6 and TRBJ2-1, the complete variable domain is DAGVTQSPTHLIKTRGQQVTLRCSPKSGHDTVSWYQQALGQGPQFIFQYYEEEERQRGNFPDRFSGHQFPNYSSELNVNALLLGDSALYLCASSLWGDAYNEQFFGPGTRLTVL.

As DNA, the CDR3 is TGTGCCAGCAGCTTTTACGGCGACGGAACAGGGTGGTACAATGAGCAGTTCTTC. Amino acids: CASSFYGDGTGWYNEQFF. The J gene is TRBJ2-1, the V gene TRBV7-9; possibly TRBD1 for D (6 bases). CDR3 length: 18 amino acids. The V and J ends lost 3 bases and 4 bases respectively, with 22 bases between them. Germline V gene data show CDR1 as SEHNR and CDR2 as FQNEAQ (reference sequence).

This chain joins TRBV7-2 and TRBJ2-5; no definite D call. Germline assignment: CDR1 SGHTA and CDR2 FQGNSA. The V gene lost 2 bases and the J gene lost 2 bases, with 6 bases spanning the gap. This CDR3 is built from 13 residues. In nucleotides, the CDR3 is TGTGCCAGCAGCTTACTCCGACAAGAGACCCAGTACTTC. Protein: CASSLLRQETQYF.

This clonotype was observed a handful of times. The chain recombines TRBV6-2 or TRBV6-3 with TRBJ2-7, with D tentatively TRBD1 or TRBD2 (5 bases each). V dropped 7 bases and J dropped 9 bases, with 34 bases sitting between them. Germline V gene lookup returns CDR1 MNHEY and CDR2 SVGEGT. The CDR3 length is 18 residues. The CDR3 DNA sequence: TGTGCCAGCACCCCCCGATTCCACCGGGACCCTCGAGTCGGTCGGCAGTACTTC. It codes for CASTPRFHRDPRVGRQYF.

This clonotype was picked up a small number of times. The chain uses TRBV28 and TRBJ2-7; the D call may be TRBD1 or TRBD2 (5 bases each). Trimming left V 5 bases short and J 4 bases short, with 30 bases between. The CDR3 is 19 amino acids. Germline V lookup: CDR1 MDHEN, CDR2 SYDVKM. The CDR3 bases are TGTGCCAGCAGTCGAAAAGAAACCATCGACGGGGCCACGGGGTACGAGCAGTACTTC. Translated, it gives CASSRKETIDGATGYEQYF.

This clonotype has more than one count but fewer than ten. The chain uses TRBV28 and TRBJ2-2; D not resolved. The CDR3 extends over 12 amino acids. Germline V gives CDR1 MDHEN, CDR2 SYDVKM. The V end lost 4 bases, the J end lost 7 bases, and 7 bases lay between the germline ends. The CDR3 DNA reads as TGTGCCAGCAGTTCCAGCCGCGGGGAGCTGTTTTTT. Its protein product is CASSSSRGELFF.

The chain is built from TRBV7-9 and TRBJ2-2; the D is unclear. CDR3 length equals 14 residues. Trimming left V 4 bases short and J 1 base short, with 7 bases between. Germline CDR1 SEHNR, CDR2 FQNEAQ (reference sequence). CDR3 DNA sequence: TGTGCCAGCAGCTCCCCGTGGAACACCGGGGAGCTGTTTTTT. It codes for CASSSPWNTGELFF.

CDR3 sequence (DNA): TGTGCCAGTAGCTCTACTAGCGGCTTCCAAGAGACCCAGTACTTC. Translation: CASSSTSGFQETQYF. This chain uses TRBV19 with TRBJ2-5; TRBD2 agrees at 8 bases. Germline trimming cut 6 bases from V and 1 base from J; bases unmatched to any gene: 7. Germline CDR1 and CDR2: LNHDA and SQIVND (reference sequence). The CDR3 covers 15 residues.

This clonotype appeared once. The chain joins TRBV28 to TRBJ1-3; D gene uncertain. CDR1 and CDR2 (germline): MDHEN, SYDVKM. V lost 7 bases to trimming and J lost 1 base, with 8 bases between them. CDR3 length equals 13 residues. The CDR3 DNA is TGTGCCAGCAAGGTTCTTTCTGGAAACACCATATATTTT. Protein: CASKVLSGNTIYF.

This clonotype was counted many times. The chain uses TRBV7-2 and TRBJ1-4, with D possibly matching TRBD1 (5 bases). Deletions cut 1 base from V and 3 bases from J, with 9 bases between. The CDR3 has 15 amino acids. The germline gives CDR1 SGHTA, CDR2 FQGNSA. For the CDR3, the DNA is TGTGCCAGCAGCTTAGGACAGCACTCTAATGAAAAACTGTTTTTT. As protein: CASSLGQHSNEKLFF.

Concerning this clonotype itself: A clone one base away is much larger, so this may be a read error. The chain links TRBV7-3 to TRBJ2-1; 8 bases match TRBD2. CDR3 length: 14 residues. Germline loops: CDR1 SGHTA, CDR2 FQGTGA. V lost 5 bases, J lost 9 bases, and 9 bases stayed unmatched. The CDR3 DNA follows: TGTGCCAGCAGCCCGACTAGCGTTCGGGGTGAGCAGTTCTTC. It codes for CASSPTSVRGEQFF.

The CDR3 loop is CASSFDRVLNEQFF. The CDR3 DNA reads TGTGCCAGCAGCTTCGACAGGGTGCTAAATGAGCAGTTCTTC. The J gene is TRBJ2-1, the V gene TRBV7-2; 7 bases are a match to TRBD1. Germline CDR1 SGHTA, CDR2 FQGNSA. V lost 3 bases, J lost 7 bases, and 6 bases stayed unmatched. There are 14 residues in the CDR3.

This clonotype was observed many times. The chain uses TRBV10-3 and TRBJ2-2, with D maybe TRBD1 (5 bases). The CDR3 has 18 residues. Germline CDR1 ENHRY, CDR2 SYGVKD. V shed 0 bases and J shed 2 bases, with 16 bases lying between them. The CDR3 here is CAISESSGADFNTGELFF. DNA of the CDR3: TGTGCCATCAGTGAGTCGTCTGGGGCAGATTTTAACACCGGGGAGCTGTTTTTT.